The present entry profiles one T cell receptor beta chain with its context. Its antigen target is currently unknown. No much larger clone is present one base from it, and per-base qualities are unavailable. Sequenced on an Illumina HiSeq 1500. In TCRdb, the public reads were trimmed at Q25 with fastp and aligned with MiXCR, with productive beta chains retained. All rows with the same CDR3 protein become a single entry with the most common DNA and genes. Across this sample there are 150,000 to 200,000 distinct CDR3 sequences, with roughly 27% seen only once. Clones ranked in the top ten supply 31% of the sample. This sample stems from a study of T cell repertoires in cytomegalovirus infection (dated by TCRdb to between 2018 and 2021). Describing the broader study: The HLA type of each donor mattered for the analysis, because public TCR beta signatures pointed to carriage of CMV infection along with the matching HLA type. Findings and caveats that apply to the study as a whole: Carriers of CMV infection plus the relevant HLA type were discriminated by the cumulative frequency of public TCR beta family members in the study cohort and in an independent roughly 370-donor cohort. The ex vivo response was dominated by HLA-C-restricted CMV-specific TCR beta clonotypes, which also provided the single most frequent clonotype in two of eight donors.

The sequence was obtained from a human donor in good health (CMV status not recorded). Some clones in this sample may be carry-over from other donors' samples. Sequencing input: PBMCs.

The CDR3 region: CSVPAVGSYEQYF. The nucleotide sequence is given as TGCAGCGTCCCTGCCGTCGGCTCCTACGAGCAGTACTTC. The chain links TRBV29-1 with TRBJ2-7; confidence is insufficient to name the D gene. The CDR3 has 13 amino acids, counting the end cysteine and phenylalanine. Just CDR3 DNA is preserved here, 39 bases in frame from base 1. V is shortened by 6 bases, J by 0 bases, and the region joining them spans 12 bases. For CDR1 and CDR2, the germline V gene lists SQVTM and ANQGSEA.